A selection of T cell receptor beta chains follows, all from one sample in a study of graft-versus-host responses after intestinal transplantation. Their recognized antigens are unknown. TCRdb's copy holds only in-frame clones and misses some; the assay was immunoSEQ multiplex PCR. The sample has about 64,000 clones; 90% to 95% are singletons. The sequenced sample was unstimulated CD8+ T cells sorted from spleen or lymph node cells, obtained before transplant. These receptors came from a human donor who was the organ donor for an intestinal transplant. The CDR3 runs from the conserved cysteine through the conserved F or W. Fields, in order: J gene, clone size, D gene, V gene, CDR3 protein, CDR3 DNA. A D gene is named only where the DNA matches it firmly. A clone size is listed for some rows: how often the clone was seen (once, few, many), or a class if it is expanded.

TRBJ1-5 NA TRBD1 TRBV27 CASSSTGGPWPQHF TGTGCCAGCAGTTCTACAGGGGGCCCTTGGCCCCAGCATTTT
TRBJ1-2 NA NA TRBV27 CASSLSVANYGYTF TGTGCCAGCAGTCTCAGCGTAGCTAACTATGGCTACACCTTC
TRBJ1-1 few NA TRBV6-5 CASSSPLGGNTEAFF TGTGCCAGCAGTTCCCCCTTAGGGGGTAACACTGAAGCTTTCTTT
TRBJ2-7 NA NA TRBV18 CASSLSRDSSYEQYF TGTGCCAGCTCACTATCCAGGGATAGCTCCTACGAGCAGTACTTC
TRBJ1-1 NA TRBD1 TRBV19 CASSAGTGGNTEAFF TGTGCCAGTAGCGCCGGGACAGGGGGGAACACTGAAGCTTTCTTT
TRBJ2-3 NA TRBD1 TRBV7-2 CASSYDITGEGTDTQYF TGTGCCAGCAGCTATGATATTACAGGGGAAGGGACAGATACGCAGTATTTT
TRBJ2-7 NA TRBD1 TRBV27 CASSLSGQGDEQYF TGTGCCAGCAGTTTATCCGGACAGGGGGACGAGCAGTACTTC
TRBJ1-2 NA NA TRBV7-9 CASSWSKNRDHYGYTF TGTGCCAGCAGCTGGTCGAAAAACAGGGATCACTATGGCTACACCTTC
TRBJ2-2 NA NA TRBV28 CASSGLADNTGELFF TGTGCCAGCAGTGGGTTAGCAGATAACACCGGGGAGCTGTTTTTT
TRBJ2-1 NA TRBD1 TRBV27 CASSLSRGDRGPNEQFF TGTGCCAGCAGTTTATCTAGAGGGGACAGGGGGCCCAATGAGCAGTTCTTC
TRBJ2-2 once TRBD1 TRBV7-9 CASSLARGQGLTGELFF TGTGCCAGCAGCTTAGCGCGGGGACAGGGGCTCACCGGGGAGCTGTTTTTT
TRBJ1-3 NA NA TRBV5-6 CASSLGGNTGNTIYF TGTGCCAGCAGCCTGGGAGGAAATACTGGAAACACCATATATTTT
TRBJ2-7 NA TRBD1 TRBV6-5 CASSKSPGQAIEQYF TGTGCCAGCAGTAAGTCTCCGGGACAGGCGATCGAGCAGTACTTC
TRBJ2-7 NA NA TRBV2 CASSDRQGIYEQYF TGTGCCAGCAGTGACCGGCAGGGAATCTACGAGCAGTACTTC
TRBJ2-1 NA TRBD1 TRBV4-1 CASSQGGQGKNNEQFF TGCGCCAGCAGCCAGGGGGGACAGGGAAAAAACAATGAGCAGTTCTTC
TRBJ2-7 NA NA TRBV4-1 CASSQAGAYEQYF TGCGCCAGCAGCCAAGCAGGGGCCTACGAGCAGTACTTC
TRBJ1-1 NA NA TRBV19 CASSISSTGNTEAFF TGTGCCAGTAGTATATCTTCAACAGGGAACACTGAAGCTTTCTTT
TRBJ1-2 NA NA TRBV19 CASSMGLFNYGYTF TGTGCCAGTAGTATGGGGCTATTCAACTATGGCTACACCTTC
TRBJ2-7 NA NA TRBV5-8 CASSFRVIFSHEQYF TGTGCCAGCAGCTTCCGGGTTATTTTTTCCCACGAGCAGTACTTC
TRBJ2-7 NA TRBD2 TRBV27 CASSPWTSFEQYF TGTGCCAGCAGTCCTTGGACTAGCTTCGAGCAGTACTTC
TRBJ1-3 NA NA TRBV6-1 CASSKGSSGNTIYF TGTGCCAGCAGTAAAGGGAGCTCTGGAAACACCATATATTTT
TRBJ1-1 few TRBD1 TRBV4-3 CASSQEFGTVAEAFF TGCGCCAGCAGCCAAGAGTTTGGGACAGTGGCTGAAGCTTTCTTT
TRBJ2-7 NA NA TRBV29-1 CSAYSGIPYEQYF TGCAGCGCCTATTCAGGGATCCCCTACGAGCAGTACTTC
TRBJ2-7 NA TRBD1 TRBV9 CASSVDRGYEQYF TGTGCCAGCAGCGTGGACAGGGGATACGAGCAGTACTTC
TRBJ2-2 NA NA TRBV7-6 CASSLELAGELFF TGTGCCAGCAGCTTAGAGCTCGCCGGGGAGCTGTTTTTT
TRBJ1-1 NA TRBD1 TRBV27 CASSLTGQGFEAFF TGTGCCAGCAGTTTAACGGGACAGGGGTTTGAAGCTTTCTTT
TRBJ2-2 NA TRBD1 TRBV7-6 CASSLAPGQGYGELFF TGTGCCAGCAGCTTAGCCCCGGGACAGGGCTACGGGGAGCTGTTTTTT
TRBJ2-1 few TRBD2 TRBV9 CASSPGTSGLDEQFF TGTGCCAGCAGCCCGGGGACTAGCGGCTTGGATGAGCAGTTCTTC
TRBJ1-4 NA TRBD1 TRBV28 CASSFSQGDVEKLFF TGTGCCAGCAGTTTCTCACAGGGGGATGTTGAAAAACTGTTTTTT
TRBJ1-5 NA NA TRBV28 CASSYLQGNQPQHF TGTGCCAGCAGTTATCTACAGGGAAATCAGCCCCAGCATTTT
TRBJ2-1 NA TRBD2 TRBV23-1 CAGGGLAGVTSYNEQFF TGCGCCGGTGGGGGACTAGCGGGAGTTACCTCCTACAATGAGCAGTTCTTC
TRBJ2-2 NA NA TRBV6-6 CASGAGMYTGELFF TGTGCCAGCGGGGCGGGGATGTACACCGGGGAGCTGTTTTTT
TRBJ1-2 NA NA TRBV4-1 CASSQTSSPNYGYTF TGCGCCAGCAGCCAAACAAGTTCCCCTAACTATGGCTACACCTTC
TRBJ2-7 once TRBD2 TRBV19 CASSISGGREQYF TGTGCCAGTAGTATCTCCGGGGGGAGAGAGCAGTACTTC
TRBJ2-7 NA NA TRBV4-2 CASSQDQEGYEQYF TGTGCCAGCAGCCAAGATCAAGAGGGCTACGAGCAGTACTTC
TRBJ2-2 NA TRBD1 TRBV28 CASSLRGPNTGELFF TGTGCCAGCAGTCTCAGGGGGCCAAACACCGGGGAGCTGTTTTTT
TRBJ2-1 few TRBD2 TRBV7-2 CASSPRLAGSFNEQFF TGTGCCAGCAGCCCAAGACTAGCGGGATCTTTTAATGAGCAGTTCTTC
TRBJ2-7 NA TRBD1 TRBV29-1 CSVQKQGDSYEQYF TGCAGCGTTCAAAAACAGGGGGACTCCTACGAGCAGTACTTC
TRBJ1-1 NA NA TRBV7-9 CASSSWGGWTEAFF TGTGCCAGCAGCTCCTGGGGGGGTTGGACTGAAGCTTTCTTT
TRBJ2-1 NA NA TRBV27 CASSLFGGEQFF TGTGCCAGCAGTTTATTCGGGGGTGAGCAGTTCTTC